These 3 T cell receptor beta chains came from one sample sequenced in a study of CD8 T cells in ankylosing spondylitis. In TCRdb, the 5' RACE reads were re-called with MiXCR into one record per CDR3 protein. Of around 130,000 distinct CDR3 sequences in the sample, roughly an eighth are singletons; the top ten hold almost 3%. Sequenced: blood, either unsorted or a sorted T cell fraction (not recorded which). Every receptor here comes from a female donor with ankylosing spondylitis or in good health (not recorded which).

This chain links TRBV6-1 with TRBJ2-2; D gene unclear. This CDR3 comprises 15 residues. Germline V gives CDR1 MNHNS, CDR2 SASEGT. V shed 6 bases and J shed 7 bases, with 18 bases lying between them. This CDR3 is CASSSAATVGGELFF. The CDR3 nucleotides read TGTGCCAGCAGCAGCGCGGCTACGGTCGGCGGGGAGCTGTTTTTT.

On this clonotype itself: This could be a read error, since a much larger clone is one nucleotide away. This rearrangement joins TRBV24-1 to TRBJ2-1; TRBD1 might be the D (8 bases). V lost 6 bases and J lost 5, with 16 bases in between. The CDR3 runs 15 residues. The germline CDR1 and CDR2 sequences are KGHDR and SFDVKD. This CDR3 reads CATSPNRGGHNEQFF. The CDR3 bases are TGTGCCACCAGTCCCAACAGGGGGGGCCACAATGAGCAGTTCTTC.

V and J are TRBV6-5 and TRBJ1-2; TRBD1 matches 7 bases. The CDR3 spans 14 residues. From germline, CDR1 is MNHEY and CDR2 SVGAGI. Trimming cost V 4 bases and J 4 bases; bases outside gene matches: 6. For the CDR3, the DNA is TGTGCCAGCAGTTTCAGGGAGGGGGCCTATGGCTACACCTTC. Its protein product is CASSFREGAYGYTF.